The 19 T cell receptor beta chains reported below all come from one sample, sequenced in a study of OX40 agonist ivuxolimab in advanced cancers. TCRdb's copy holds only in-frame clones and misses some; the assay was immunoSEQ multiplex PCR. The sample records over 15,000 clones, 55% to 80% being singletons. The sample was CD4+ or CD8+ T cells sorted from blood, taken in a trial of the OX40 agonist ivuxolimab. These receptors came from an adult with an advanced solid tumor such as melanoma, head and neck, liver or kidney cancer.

DNA of the CDR3: TGTGCCAGCAGCCCCCATCTTTCAGCGTCATCCTACGAGCAGTACTTC. Translating gives CASSPHLSASSYEQYF. This chain connects TRBV9 to TRBJ2-7; D remains unclear. Germline V CDR1 and CDR2: SGDLS, YYNGEE. Trimming removed 4 bases from V and 1 base from J, with 18 bases in between. CDR3 size: 16 residues.

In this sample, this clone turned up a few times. The CDR3 sequence is CASSPRVTDTQYF. In DNA, the CDR3 is TGTGCCAGCAGCCCCAGGGTCACAGATACGCAGTATTTT. This rearrangement joins TRBV7-9 to TRBJ2-3; D possibly corresponds to TRBD1 (5 bases). This CDR3 has 13 amino acids. Trimming pared 5 bases from V and 2 bases from J, leaving 8 bases between. Looked up from germline, CDR1 is SEHNR and CDR2 is FQNEAQ (reference sequence).

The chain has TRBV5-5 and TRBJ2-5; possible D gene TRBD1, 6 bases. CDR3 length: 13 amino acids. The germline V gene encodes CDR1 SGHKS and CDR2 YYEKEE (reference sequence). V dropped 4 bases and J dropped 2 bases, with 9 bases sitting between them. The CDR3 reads CASSIQGQETQYF. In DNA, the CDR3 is TGTGCCAGCAGCATACAGGGTCAAGAGACCCAGTACTTC.

The DNA of the CDR3 is TGTGCCAGCTTACTACCGGGCCAACAGAACACTGAAGCTTTCTTT. Its translation: CASLLPGQQNTEAFF. The chain carries TRBV25-1 and TRBJ1-1; D remains ambiguous. CDR1 and CDR2 from the germline V gene are MGHDK and SYGVNS. V gave up 8 bases and J gave up 1 base, with 17 bases separating them. The CDR3 has 15 amino acids.

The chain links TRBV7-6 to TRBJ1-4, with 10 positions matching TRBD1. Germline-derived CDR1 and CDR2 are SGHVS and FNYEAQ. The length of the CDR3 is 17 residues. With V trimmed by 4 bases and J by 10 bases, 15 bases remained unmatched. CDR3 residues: CASSSPVRDRGPIKLFF. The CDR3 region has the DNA TGTGCCAGCAGCTCCCCCGTCCGGGACAGGGGACCGATAAAACTGTTTTTT.

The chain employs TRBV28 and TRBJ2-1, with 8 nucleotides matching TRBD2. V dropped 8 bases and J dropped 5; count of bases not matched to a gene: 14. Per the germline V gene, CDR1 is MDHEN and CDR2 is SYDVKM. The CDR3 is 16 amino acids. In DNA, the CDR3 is TGTGCCAGCTCGCCCTGGACTAGCCCACAAAACAATGAGCAGTTCTTC. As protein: CASSPWTSPQNNEQFF. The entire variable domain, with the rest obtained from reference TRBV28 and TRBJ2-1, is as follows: DVKVTQSSRYLVKRTGEKVFLECVQDMDHENMFWYRQDPGLGLRLIYFSYDVKMKEKGDIPEGYSVSREKKERFSLILESASTNQTSMYLCASSPWTSPQNNEQFFGPGTRLTVL.

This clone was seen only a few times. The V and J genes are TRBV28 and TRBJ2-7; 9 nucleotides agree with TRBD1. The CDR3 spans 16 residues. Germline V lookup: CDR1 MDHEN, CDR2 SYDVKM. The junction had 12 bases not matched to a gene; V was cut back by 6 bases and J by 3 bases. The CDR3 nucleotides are TGTGCCAGCAGAACGAGGGGACAGGGAGAATACTACGAGCAGTACTTC. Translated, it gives CASRTRGQGEYYEQYF.

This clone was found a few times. CDR3 region: CAWPEGLKQGYTEAFF. CDR3 sequence (DNA): TGTGCCTGGCCGGAAGGACTAAAACAGGGGTACACTGAAGCTTTCTTT. V gene TRBV30 combines with J gene TRBJ1-1; TRBD1 agrees at 7 bases. V shed 5 bases, J shed 3 bases, and the junction held 15 bases outside the gene matches. This CDR3 has 16 amino acids. Per germline, CDR1 GTSNPN and CDR2 SVGIG (reference sequence).

The chain's CDR3 is CASSLGQGSPDTQYF. CDR3 DNA sequence: TGCGCCAGCAGCTTGGGGCAGGGTAGTCCAGATACGCAGTATTTT. This sequence joins TRBV5-1 and TRBJ2-3; D is perhaps TRBD1 (5 bases). The CDR3 runs to 15 residues. V dropped 0 bases and J dropped 4 bases, with 12 bases sitting between them. Germline CDR1 reads SGHRS; CDR2 reads YFSETQ. The full variable domain, in which reference TRBV5-1 and TRBJ2-3 provide the parts outside the CDR3, is KAGVTQTPRYLIKTRGQQVTLSCSPISGHRSVSWYQQTPGQGLQFLFEYFSETQRNKGNFPGRFSGRQFSNSRSEMNVSTLELGDSALYLCASSLGQGSPDTQYFGPGTRLTVL.

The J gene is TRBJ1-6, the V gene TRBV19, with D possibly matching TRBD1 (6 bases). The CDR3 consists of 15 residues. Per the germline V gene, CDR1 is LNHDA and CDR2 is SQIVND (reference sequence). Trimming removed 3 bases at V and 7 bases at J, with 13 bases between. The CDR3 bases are TGTGCCAGTAGTATCTCAGGACAGTTCAATTCACCCCTCCACTTT. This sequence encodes CASSISGQFNSPLHF.

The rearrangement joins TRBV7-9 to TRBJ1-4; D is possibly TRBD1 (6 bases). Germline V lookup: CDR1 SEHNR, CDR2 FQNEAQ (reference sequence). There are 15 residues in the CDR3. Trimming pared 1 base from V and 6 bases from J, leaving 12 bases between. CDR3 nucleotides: TGTGCCAGCAGCTTAGAGGGGGACGCGGATGAAAAACTGTTTTTT. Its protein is CASSLEGDADEKLFF. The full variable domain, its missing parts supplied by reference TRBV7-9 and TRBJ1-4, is DTGVSQNPRHKITKRGQNVTFRCDPISEHNRLYWYRQTLGQGPEFLTYFQNEAQLEKSRLLSDRFSAERPKGSFSTLEIQRTEQGDSAMYLCASSLEGDADEKLFFGSGTQLSVL.

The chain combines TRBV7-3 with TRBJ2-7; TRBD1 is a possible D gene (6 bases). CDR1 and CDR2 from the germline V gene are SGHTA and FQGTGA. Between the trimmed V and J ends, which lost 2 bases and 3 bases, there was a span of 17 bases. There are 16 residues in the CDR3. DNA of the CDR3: TGTGCCAGCAGCTTAGCACCGAGGACAGAAATCTACGAGCAGTACTTC. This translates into CASSLAPRTEIYEQYF.

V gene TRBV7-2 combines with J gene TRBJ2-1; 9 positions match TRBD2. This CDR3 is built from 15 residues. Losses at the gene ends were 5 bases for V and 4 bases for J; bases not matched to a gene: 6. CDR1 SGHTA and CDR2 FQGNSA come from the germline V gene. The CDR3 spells CASSPTSGDYNEQFF. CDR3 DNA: TGTGCCAGCAGCCCGACTAGCGGAGATTACAATGAGCAGTTCTTC.

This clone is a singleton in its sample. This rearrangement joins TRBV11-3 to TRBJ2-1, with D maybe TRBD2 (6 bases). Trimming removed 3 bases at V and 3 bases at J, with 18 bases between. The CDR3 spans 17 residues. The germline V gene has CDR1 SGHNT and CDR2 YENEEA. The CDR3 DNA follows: TGTGCCAGCAGCTTTTCTATCGGGCGGGGCAGCTACAATGAGCAGTTCTTC. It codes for CASSFSIGRGSYNEQFF.

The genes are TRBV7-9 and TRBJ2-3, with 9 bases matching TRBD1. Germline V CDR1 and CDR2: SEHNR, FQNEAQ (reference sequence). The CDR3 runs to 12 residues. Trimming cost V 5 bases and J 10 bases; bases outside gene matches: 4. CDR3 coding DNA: TGTGCCAGCAGCCCGGGACAGGGAGCGCAGTATTTT. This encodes CASSPGQGAQYF.

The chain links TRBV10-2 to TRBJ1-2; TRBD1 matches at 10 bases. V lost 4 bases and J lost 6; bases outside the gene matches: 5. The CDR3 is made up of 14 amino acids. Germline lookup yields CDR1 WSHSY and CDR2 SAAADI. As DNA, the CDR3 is TGCGCCAGCAGTGGGGACAGGGGATTGCATGGCTACACCTTC. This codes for CASSGDRGLHGYTF.

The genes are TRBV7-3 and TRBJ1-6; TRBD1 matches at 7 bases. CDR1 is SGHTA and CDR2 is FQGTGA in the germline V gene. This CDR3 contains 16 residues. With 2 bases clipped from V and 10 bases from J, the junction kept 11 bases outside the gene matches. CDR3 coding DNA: TGTGCCAGCAGCTTAGGGGCAGGGGGAGCGGGGTCACCCCTCCACTTT. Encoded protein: CASSLGAGGAGSPLHF.

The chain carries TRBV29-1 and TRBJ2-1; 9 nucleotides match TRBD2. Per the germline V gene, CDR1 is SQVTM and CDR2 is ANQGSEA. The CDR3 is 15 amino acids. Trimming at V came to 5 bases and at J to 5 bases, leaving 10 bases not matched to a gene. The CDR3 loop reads CSVNSGGGAHNEQFF. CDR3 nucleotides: TGCAGCGTTAATTCGGGCGGGGGGGCACACAATGAGCAGTTCTTC.

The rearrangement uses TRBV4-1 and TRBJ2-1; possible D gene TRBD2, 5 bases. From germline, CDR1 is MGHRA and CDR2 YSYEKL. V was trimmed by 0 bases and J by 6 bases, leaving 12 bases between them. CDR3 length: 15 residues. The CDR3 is CASSQDRITSNEQFF. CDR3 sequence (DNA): TGCGCCAGCAGCCAAGATCGTATCACTAGCAATGAGCAGTTCTTC.